Below are 25 T cell receptor beta chains sequenced from a single sample in a study of blood T cell repertoires in COVID-19. Assay used: immunoSEQ multiplex PCR; TCRdb lists only in-frame clones, some missing. The data show roughly 80,000 clones, 88% seen once. Sample: peripheral blood. These receptors all stem from a human donor in a cohort sampled during active COVID-19.

The rearrangement uses TRBV6-4 and TRBJ2-2; TRBD2 matches at 8 bases. Germline V gene sequence: CDR1 MRHNA, CDR2 SNTAGT. The CDR3 length is 15 residues. The J segment lost 5 bases and the V segment lost 3 bases, leaving 5 bases of the junction unmatched. CDR3 protein: CASSEGSGDTGELFF. The CDR3 DNA reads as TGTGCCAGCAGTGAGGGTAGCGGGGATACCGGGGAGCTGTTTTTT.

The CDR3 loop is CASSRGLNEKLFF. The CDR3 DNA reads as TGTGCCAGCAGCCGCGGACTGAATGAAAAACTGTTTTTT. V gene TRBV11-3 combines with J gene TRBJ1-4; no firm D call. CDR1 is SGHNT and CDR2 is YENEEA in the germline V gene. This CDR3 has 13 amino acids. Trimming pared 5 bases from V and 5 bases from J, leaving 9 bases between.

This chain joins TRBV6-1 and TRBJ2-1; 7 bases agree with TRBD2. CDR3 length: 17 amino acids. In germline, CDR1 is MNHNS, CDR2 SASEGT. The ends lost 3 bases at V and 8 bases at J; junction bases unmatched: 16. Here the CDR3 DNA reads TGTGCCAGCAGTGATAGTCCGGGACTACACATTGGGTATGAGCAGTTCTTC. This translates into CASSDSPGLHIGYEQFF.

The V call is TRBV7-9, the J call TRBJ1-1, with TRBD1 identical over 12 bases. This CDR3 contains 16 residues. J gave up 5 bases and V 6 bases, and 10 bases lay outside the gene matches. The germline CDR1 and CDR2 sequences are SEHNR and FQNEAQ (reference sequence). The CDR3 spells CASSPGQGARMTEAFF. The CDR3, as DNA: TGTGCCAGCAGTCCGGGACAGGGGGCGCGAATGACTGAAGCTTTCTTT. Complete variable domain (other parts from reference TRBV7-9 and TRBJ1-1): DTGVSQNPRHKITKRGQNVTFRCDPISEHNRLYWYRQTLGQGPEFLTYFQNEAQLEKSRLLSDRFSAERPKGSFSTLEIQRTEQGDSAMYLCASSPGQGARMTEAFFGQGTRLTVV.

This clone was found once. The V gene is TRBV9, the J gene TRBJ1-3; D not certain. The V gene lost 3 bases and the J gene lost 7 bases, with 17 bases spanning the gap. The CDR3 has 15 amino acids. From germline, CDR1 is SGDLS and CDR2 YYNGEE. CDR3 coding DNA: TGTGCCAGCAGCGCAAATGGTGTACCTAGTAACACCATATATTTT. Translated, it gives CASSANGVPSNTIYF. The variable domain in full, completed from reference TRBV9 and TRBJ1-3, reads DSGVTQTPKHLITATGQRVTLRCSPRSGDLSVYWYQQSLDQGLQFLIQYYNGEERAKGNILERFSAQQFPDLHSELNLSSLELGDSALYFCASSANGVPSNTIYFGEGSWLTVV.

The J gene is TRBJ1-2, the V gene TRBV4-1; D perhaps matches TRBD1 (5 bases). In germline, CDR1 is MGHRA, CDR2 YSYEKL. V lost 1 base and J lost 4, with 10 bases in between. This CDR3 has 14 amino acids. In DNA form, the CDR3 reads TGCGCCAGCAGCCAAGTTGCACAGGCCTATGGCTACACCTTC. Translated: CASSQVAQAYGYTF.

The CDR3 region has the DNA TGCGCCAGCAGCCAGCCCCGGGGGAAGCTCTTCAATGAGCAGTTCTTC. Its protein product is CASSQPRGKLFNEQFF. The V gene is TRBV4-1, the J gene TRBJ2-1, with D possibly TRBD2 on 6 matching bases. There are 16 residues in the CDR3. The V end was cut by 3 bases, the J end by 6 bases, with 18 bases between. Germline assignment: CDR1 MGHRA and CDR2 YSYEKL.

Note on this clone: Other DNA sequences in the same sample also yield this CDR3. The chain joins TRBV15 to TRBJ2-5; unclear D gene. The CDR3 totals 12 residues. The ends were cut back, 0 bases at V and 4 bases at J, with 3 bases in the middle. Germline CDR1 and CDR2: LNHNV and YYDKDF (reference sequence). The CDR3, as DNA: TGTGCCACCAGCAGAGATATAGAGACCCAGTACTTC. This codes for CATSRDIETQYF.

This clone was detected once. The chain carries TRBV27 and TRBJ1-5; no definite D call. Trimming took off 3 bases at V and 5 bases at J, with 8 bases between the two ends. Germline lookup yields CDR1 MNHEY and CDR2 SMNVEV (reference sequence). CDR3 length equals 13 residues. In nucleotides, the CDR3 is TGTGCCAGCAGTTTTGATAGAGATCAGCCCCAGCATTTT. It yields the protein CASSFDRDQPQHF.

The V gene is TRBV11-2, the J gene TRBJ2-7; TRBD1 is a possible D gene (7 bases). This CDR3 spans 16 amino acids. The V gene's germline CDR1 is SGHAT and CDR2 FQNNGV. V dropped 5 bases and J dropped 3 bases, with 20 bases sitting between them. The CDR3 here is CASSGGPGDRNYEQYF. CDR3 sequence (DNA): TGTGCCAGCAGCGGGGGGCCAGGGGACAGAAACTACGAGCAGTACTTC.

This clone was detected once. The V call is TRBV10-3, the J call TRBJ2-1, with 12 bases lining up with TRBD2. V lost 4 bases, J lost 3 bases, and 1 base stayed unmatched. The CDR3 length is 15 residues. In germline, CDR1 is ENHRY, CDR2 SYGVKD. The CDR3 coding sequence is TGTGCCATCAGTGGGACTAGCGGGGACTACAATGAGCAGTTCTTC. This sequence encodes CAISGTSGDYNEQFF.

The rearrangement joins TRBV18 to TRBJ2-5; a possible D gene is TRBD2 (6 bases). This CDR3 has 14 amino acids. Trimming stripped 3 bases from V and 9 bases from J, with 17 bases between. Germline lookup yields CDR1 KGHSH and CDR2 LQKENI. CDR3 region: CASSPPGLIGAQYF. DNA for the CDR3: TGTGCCAGCTCACCTCCGGGACTCATAGGGGCCCAGTACTTC.

V gene TRBV15 combines with J gene TRBJ1-4; D unclear. V lost 0 bases and J lost 7, with 9 bases in between. The CDR3 spans 14 residues. Germline V CDR1 and CDR2: LNHNV, YYDKDF (reference sequence). Written as DNA, the CDR3 is TGTGCCACCAGCAGAGATTTGAACATTGAAAAACTGTTTTTT. Amino acid sequence: CATSRDLNIEKLFF.

The chain combines TRBV11-1 with TRBJ2-1; 9 bases line up with TRBD2. After removal of 5 bases from V and 0 bases from J, the junction contained 5 bases not matched to a gene. Per germline, CDR1 SGHAT and CDR2 FQDESV (reference sequence). CDR3 length: 16 amino acids. As DNA, the CDR3 is TGTGCCAGCAGCCCATCTAGCGGGGACTCCTACAATGAGCAGTTCTTC. It yields the protein CASSPSSGDSYNEQFF.

V is TRBV19 and J is TRBJ2-7; TRBD2 matches 9 bases. The CDR3 has 14 amino acids. The ends lost 6 bases at V and 0 bases at J; junction bases unmatched: 3. Germline assignment: CDR1 LNHDA and CDR2 SQIVND (reference sequence). In nucleotides, the CDR3 is TGTGCCAGTAGCTGGACTAGCGTCTCCTACGAGCAGTACTTC. Its protein product is CASSWTSVSYEQYF.

A single count supports this clone. The chain links TRBV9 to TRBJ1-2; TRBD1 matches 7 bases. Germline values: CDR1 SGDLS, CDR2 YYNGEE. This CDR3 region has 13 residues. The ends lost 3 bases at V and 6 bases at J; junction bases unmatched: 5. The CDR3 DNA reads TGTGCCAGCAGCGACGGGACAGTTCATGGCTACACCTTC. Its translation: CASSDGTVHGYTF.

This clone was counted a single time. This chain uses TRBV3-1 (or the pseudogene TRBV3-2) with TRBJ2-7, with D perhaps matching TRBD2 (6 bases). Germline CDR1 LGHDT, CDR2 YNNKEL (reference sequence). V was pared by 4 bases and J by 5 bases, with 21 bases between. This CDR3 is 16 amino acids long. The CDR3 region has the DNA TGTGCCAGCAGCCGATTCTTAACGGGAGTCGTTAACGAGCAGTACTTC. Translation: CASSRFLTGVVNEQYF.

The rearrangement uses TRBV25-1 and TRBJ2-7; 10 nucleotides agree with TRBD2. Germline loops: CDR1 MGHDK, CDR2 SYGVNS. V shed 4 bases, J shed 0 bases, and the junction held 6 bases outside the gene matches. The CDR3 has 16 residues. CDR3 protein: CASSAGLAASSYEQYF. DNA for the CDR3: TGTGCCAGCAGTGCCGGACTAGCGGCAAGCTCCTACGAGCAGTACTTC.

The chain's CDR3 is CASSPSQNTEAFF. The CDR3 DNA is TGTGCCAGCTCACCATCCCAGAACACTGAAGCTTTCTTT. The chain employs TRBV18 and TRBJ1-1; D is unresolved. The CDR3 loop spans 13 amino acids. Germline values: CDR1 KGHSH, CDR2 LQKENI. Between the trimmed V and J ends, which lost 2 bases and 1 base, there was a span of 5 bases.

The V gene is TRBV27, the J gene TRBJ1-1; D call uncertain. Trimming shortened V by 2 bases and J by 5 bases, and 12 bases separated the two germline ends. The CDR3 length is 14 residues. CDR1 and CDR2 (germline): MNHEY, SMNVEV (reference sequence). The CDR3 here is CASSLTGVTTEAFF. CDR3 nucleotide sequence: TGTGCCAGCAGTTTAACGGGAGTTACTACTGAAGCTTTCTTT.

The J gene is TRBJ2-7, the V gene TRBV19; 10 nucleotides align to TRBD2. The CDR3 loop spans 14 amino acids. After removal of 5 bases from V and 3 bases from J, the junction contained 4 bases not matched to a gene. Germline assignment: CDR1 LNHDA and CDR2 SQIVND (reference sequence). CDR3 DNA sequence: TGTGCCAGTAGTCTGAGCGGGAGGGACTACGAGCAGTACTTC. Its protein product is CASSLSGRDYEQYF.

The gene calls are TRBV6-2 or TRBV6-3 and TRBJ1-2; 8 positions agree with TRBD1. CDR1 MNHEY and CDR2 SVGEGT come from the germline V gene. The CDR3 contains 14 residues. V trimming: 5 bases; J trimming: 1 base; junction bases outside the gene matches: 3. CDR3 loop: CASSRTGRNYGYTF. The CDR3 DNA reads TGTGCCAGCAGTCGGACAGGGCGTAACTATGGCTACACCTTC.

This chain connects TRBV12-3 or TRBV12-4 to TRBJ2-1; D may be TRBD2 (6 bases). This CDR3 spans 11 amino acids. The V end lost 11 bases, the J end lost 15 bases, and 20 bases lay between the germline ends. The CDR3 DNA reads TGTGCCGGACGGGGAGGAGGAGCTCTGTTCTTC. It encodes CAGRGGGALFF.

This clone has just a few counts. The chain employs TRBV4-1 and TRBJ1-5; 9 positions match TRBD1. J gave up 3 bases and V 0 bases, and 3 bases lay outside the gene matches. This CDR3 is 16 amino acids long. CDR1 is MGHRA, CDR2 YSYEKL, per germline. Here the CDR3 DNA reads TGCGCCAGCAGCCAAGAAGGGGACAGGGTCAATCAGCCCCAGCATTTT. Protein: CASSQEGDRVNQPQHF.

The V gene is TRBV15, the J gene TRBJ2-1, with TRBD2 identical over 9 bases. The CDR3 spans 20 residues. V was pared by 0 bases and J by 0 bases, with 12 bases of the junction left unmatched. CDR1 and CDR2 from the germline V gene are LNHNV and YYDKDF (reference sequence). CDR3 sequence: CATSRDRGGRGGSSYNEQFF. CDR3 nucleotide sequence: TGTGCCACCAGCAGAGATCGCGGCGGGAGGGGAGGGAGCTCCTACAATGAGCAGTTCTTC.